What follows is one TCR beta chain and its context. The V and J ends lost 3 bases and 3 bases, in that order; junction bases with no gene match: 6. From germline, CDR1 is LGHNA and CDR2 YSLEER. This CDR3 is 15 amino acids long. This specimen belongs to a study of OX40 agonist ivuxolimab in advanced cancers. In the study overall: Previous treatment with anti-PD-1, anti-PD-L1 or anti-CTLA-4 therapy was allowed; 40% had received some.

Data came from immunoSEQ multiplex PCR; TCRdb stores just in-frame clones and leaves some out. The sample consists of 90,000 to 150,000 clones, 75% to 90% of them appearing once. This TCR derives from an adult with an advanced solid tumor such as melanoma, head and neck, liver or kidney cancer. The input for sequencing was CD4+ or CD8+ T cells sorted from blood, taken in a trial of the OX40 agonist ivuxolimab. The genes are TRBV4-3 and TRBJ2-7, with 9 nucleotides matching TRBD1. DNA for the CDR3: TGCGCCAGCAGCCAGGGAGGGACAGGGCTCTACGAGCAGTACTTC. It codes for CASSQGGTGLYEQYF.